The clone carrying this T cell receptor (beta chain) was seen many times. The data were obtained in a study of metastatic and nonmetastatic thyroid tumors. Study-wide background: Across peripheral blood and tumor or nodule tissue samples taken from malignant and benign thyroid patients, the repertoires were compared with one another.

Among the patients, none had received any treatment before thyroid surgery. TCRdb reanalyzed the PCR reads with MiXCR. The table lists 20,000 to 30,000 clones, 10% to 15% of them singletons. The clonotype comes from a female donor with papillary thyroid cancer or a benign thyroid nodule (not recorded which). Some clones in this sample may be carry-over from other donors' samples. Sequenced material: blood.

The DNA for the CDR3 is TGTGCCAGCAGCCAGACAGGGGGAGGAGAGACCCAGTACTTC. Residues: CASSQTGGGETQYF. The chain has TRBV7-9 and TRBJ2-5, with 9 bases fitting TRBD1. Germline V CDR1 and CDR2: SEHNR, FQNEAQ (reference sequence). V dropped 5 bases and J dropped 4; count of bases not matched to a gene: 5. This CDR3 has 14 residues.